What follows are 4 T cell receptor beta chains derived from one specimen sequenced in a study of fetal regulatory T cell absence and autoimmunity. TCRdb's table, derived via immunoSEQ multiplex PCR, lists solely in-frame clones and lacks some. This table holds some 44,000 clones, roughly 83% found once. The sample comprised cord blood. These receptors came from a newborn boy with IPEX syndrome.

This clone was picked up a small number of times. Germline and junction disagree at one end, which may indicate a read error. The chain combines TRBV10-3 with TRBJ2-7; 12 positions agree with TRBD2. The CDR3 sequence is 12 residues long. Germline lookup yields CDR1 ENHRY and CDR2 SYGVKD. The chain's CDR3 is CAISQSSSGRAF. Written as DNA, the CDR3 is TGTGCCATCAGCCAGTCTTCTAGCGGGAGGGCGTTT.

This chain links TRBV27 with TRBJ2-2; TRBD1 or TRBD2 may be the D gene (5 bases each). Trimming removed 4 bases from V and 6 bases from J, with 12 bases in between. The germline CDR1 and CDR2 sequences are MNHEY and SMNVEV (reference sequence). The CDR3 runs 14 residues. The CDR3 loop is CASSSGTVAGELFF. The CDR3 DNA sequence: TGTGCCAGCAGTTCGGGGACCGTCGCCGGGGAGCTGTTTTTT.

The V gene is TRBV27, the J gene TRBJ1-2, with 8 nucleotides matching TRBD1. The CDR3 has 16 residues. The junction had 15 bases not matched to a gene; V was cut back by 4 bases and J by 8 bases. The germline gives CDR1 MNHEY, CDR2 SMNVEV (reference sequence). CDR3 amino acids: CASSWVTGAGVIGYTF. CDR3 DNA sequence: TGTGCCAGCAGTTGGGTGACAGGGGCTGGAGTAATCGGCTACACCTTC.

This clone showed up just once. The chain employs TRBV5-5 and TRBJ2-1; the match to TRBD1 covers 9 bases. Germline values: CDR1 SGHKS, CDR2 YYEKEE (reference sequence). The CDR3 loop spans 16 amino acids. With V trimmed by 4 bases and J by 0 bases, 5 bases remained unmatched. CDR3 amino acids: CASSQGQGLSYNEQFF. The CDR3 DNA reads TGTGCCAGCAGCCAGGGACAGGGACTCTCCTACAATGAGCAGTTCTTC.